The entry that follows covers one T cell receptor beta chain sequence. This specimen belongs to a study of patients and donors after allogeneic stem cell transplantation. From the RT-PCR reads, TCRdb called clonotypes with MiXCR, one entry per CDR3 protein. Among over 150,000 distinct CDR3 sequences listed, around 41% were seen once. This sequence was found in a human donor who was either an allogeneic HSCT recipient or a stem cell or donor lymphocyte infusion donor (not recorded which). It is not recorded whose cells these are; they may come from a transplant donor. What was sequenced was blood, either unsorted or a sorted T cell fraction (not recorded which).

The CDR3 is CATVGQAETQYF. CDR3 coding DNA: TGTGCCACAGTTGGACAGGCGGAGACCCAGTACTTC. J is TRBJ2-5 and V is TRBV6-5, with TRBD1 identical over 7 bases. The CDR3 runs to 12 residues. V trimming: 10 bases; J trimming: 5 bases; junction bases outside the gene matches: 7. Germline CDR1 reads MNHEY; CDR2 reads SVGAGI.